These 5 T cell receptor beta chains were all obtained from the same sample, sequenced in a study of T cell changes during pregnancy in multiple sclerosis. The protocol was immunoSEQ multiplex PCR, while the TCRdb copy is restricted to in-frame clones and leaves out a portion. The table shows around 92,000 clones, with over 85% occurring only once. The sample consisted of peripheral blood, taken in the first trimester of pregnancy. The receptors here all came from a female donor with multiple sclerosis, enrolled in a pregnancy study.

This rearrangement joins TRBV5-5 to TRBJ1-1; the D gene is possibly TRBD1 (6 bases). Trimming stripped 1 base from V and 1 base from J, with 14 bases between. Germline V gene data show CDR1 as SGHKS and CDR2 as YYEKEE (reference sequence). This CDR3 is 16 amino acids long. This chain's CDR3 is CASSLYVGQPNTEAFF. The CDR3 region has the DNA TGTGCCAGCAGCTTGTATGTAGGACAGCCGAACACTGAAGCTTTCTTT.

The chain employs TRBV11-2 and TRBJ2-7, with TRBD1 matching 8 bases. The trim removed 5 bases at V and 9 bases at J, leaving 15 bases unmatched. The CDR3 has 15 amino acids. The germline CDR1 and CDR2 sequences are SGHAT and FQNNGV. The CDR3 sequence: CASSVSGTGVLGQYF. CDR3 in DNA: TGTGCCAGCAGCGTTTCCGGGACAGGTGTCTTGGGGCAGTACTTC.

J is TRBJ1-3 and V is TRBV30, with a possible D match to TRBD1 (5 bases). Germline V gene data show CDR1 as GTSNPN and CDR2 as SVGIG (reference sequence). CDR3 length: 16 amino acids. The germline V and J ends were trimmed by 8 bases and 0 bases, with 20 bases remaining between them. CDR3 residues: CALGGTFESSGNTIYF. The CDR3 DNA follows: TGTGCCCTGGGAGGGACTTTTGAGAGCTCTGGAAACACCATATATTTT.

The chain carries TRBV10-2 and TRBJ2-7; D is possibly TRBD1 (6 bases). CDR3 length equals 17 residues. The V end lost 3 bases, the J end lost 0 bases, and 18 bases lay between the germline ends. In germline, CDR1 is WSHSY, CDR2 SAAADI. CDR3 sequence: CASSERAGDKGSYEQYF. CDR3 DNA sequence: TGCGCCAGCAGTGAAAGGGCAGGGGATAAGGGCTCCTACGAGCAGTACTTC.

The V gene is TRBV10-3, the J gene TRBJ1-5; 9 bases map to TRBD1. Germline V gene sequence: CDR1 ENHRY, CDR2 SYGVKD. This CDR3 contains 17 residues. The V and J ends lost 7 bases and 5 bases, in that order; junction bases with no gene match: 15. CDR3 sequence: CAIMDPGQGISDQPQHF. In DNA, the CDR3 is TGTGCCATCATGGACCCGGGACAGGGCATTTCCGATCAGCCCCAGCATTTT.